What follows are 12 T cell receptor beta chains derived from one specimen sequenced in a study of blood T cell repertoires in COVID-19. Only in-frame clones appear in the TCRdb table, and some are missing; sequencing was by immunoSEQ multiplex PCR. Of 200,000 to 250,000 clones detected, 75% to 90% appear once; the ten largest clones hold 2% to 3%. Sequencing input: peripheral blood. The source of these receptors is a man aged 30 to 39 with COVID-19, enrolled during active disease.

This chain links TRBV10-3 with TRBJ2-2; perhaps TRBD2 as D (5 bases). Trimming took off 10 bases at V and 4 bases at J, with 19 bases between the two ends. The CDR3 runs to 15 residues. Germline CDR1 is ENHRY and CDR2 is SYGVKD. Here the CDR3 DNA reads TGTGCCACCCTTCCCAACGAGGGTAGCACCGGGGAGCTGTTTTTT. Translated, it gives CATLPNEGSTGELFF.

This chain connects TRBV2 to TRBJ2-5, with D maybe TRBD1 (6 bases). Trimming removed 1 base from V and 4 bases from J, with 7 bases in between. This CDR3 region has 13 residues. Per germline, CDR1 SNHLY and CDR2 FYNNEI. The DNA of the CDR3 is TGTGCCAGCAGTGAAGTAGGGGGAGAGACCCAGTACTTC. This encodes CASSEVGGETQYF.

J is TRBJ2-1 and V is TRBV25-1, with TRBD1 matching 9 bases. The CDR3 runs to 14 residues. Germline loops: CDR1 MGHDK, CDR2 SYGVNS. Germline trimming cut 9 bases from V and 6 bases from J; bases unmatched to any gene: 9. In DNA, the CDR3 is TGTGCCAGTCTGGGACAGGGAGTTGGCAATGAGCAGTTCTTC. Translated, it gives CASLGQGVGNEQFF.

This chain uses TRBV11-2 with TRBJ1-2; TRBD1 aligns across 8 bases. V lost 4 bases, J lost 8 bases, and 12 bases stayed unmatched. The CDR3 contains 15 residues. The V gene's germline CDR1 is SGHAT and CDR2 FQNNGV. As DNA, the CDR3 is TGTGCCAGCAGCTCCTTGGTGGAGACAGGGGTGGGCTACACCTTC. Translating it yields CASSSLVETGVGYTF.

J is TRBJ2-7 and V is TRBV6-6; 7 bases line up with TRBD2. J gave up 3 bases and V 1 base, and 3 bases lay outside the gene matches. This CDR3 is built from 14 residues. From germline, CDR1 is MNHNY and CDR2 SVGAGI (reference sequence). CDR3 sequence reads: CASSYWRENYEQYF. DNA of the CDR3: TGTGCCAGCAGTTACTGGCGGGAGAACTACGAGCAGTACTTC.

This rearrangement joins TRBV6-4 to TRBJ1-5; 7 positions agree with TRBD1. V lost 3 bases to trimming and J lost 4 bases; unmatched junction nucleotides: 0. Germline V gene lookup returns CDR1 MRHNA and CDR2 SNTAGT. The CDR3 consists of 13 residues. CDR3 sequence (DNA): TGTGCCAGCAGTGAACAGGGGAATCAGCCCCAGCATTTT. Amino acid sequence: CASSEQGNQPQHF.

The chain combines TRBV7-8 with TRBJ2-7, with D possibly TRBD1 on 5 matching bases. With 1 base removed from V and 3 bases from J, the gap between germline ends came to 10 bases. This CDR3 is 14 amino acids long. Looked up from germline, CDR1 is SGHVS and CDR2 is FQNEAQ. CDR3 residues: CASSLEAGIYEQYF. DNA of the CDR3: TGTGCCAGCAGCTTAGAGGCAGGGATCTACGAGCAGTACTTC.

Worth noting for this clone: This sample also contains other DNA sequences that code for the same CDR3. This sequence joins TRBV4-3 and TRBJ1-1, with 8 nucleotides matching TRBD1. The CDR3 runs 15 residues. Germline CDR1 reads LGHNA; CDR2 reads YSLEER. After removal of 1 base from V and 4 bases from J, the junction contained 5 bases not matched to a gene. This CDR3 is CASSQGPGGSTEAFF. The CDR3 bases are TGCGCCAGCAGCCAAGGTCCAGGGGGCTCCACTGAAGCTTTCTTT.

The table lists this clone with a count of one. The chain links TRBV19 to TRBJ2-3, with 7 bases matching TRBD1. Germline V gene data show CDR1 as LNHDA and CDR2 as SQIVND (reference sequence). V was clipped by 10 bases and J by 0 bases; unmatched bases: 10. This CDR3 is built from 15 residues. The CDR3 DNA sequence: TGTGCCACTACCGGGACAGCCTTAAGCACAGATACGCAGTATTTT. Its protein is CATTGTALSTDTQYF.

V usage is TRBV5-4 and J usage is TRBJ1-3; no reliable D call. The V gene's germline CDR1 is SGHNT and CDR2 YYREEE (reference sequence). CDR3 length: 13 residues. V lost 0 bases, J lost 8 bases, and 9 bases lay in between. The CDR3 sequence is CASSLDYGDTIYF. CDR3 sequence (DNA): TGTGCCAGCAGCTTGGACTATGGCGACACCATATATTTT.

The V call is TRBV24-1, the J call TRBJ2-1; 8 nucleotides match TRBD2. There are 13 residues in the CDR3. The V segment lost 3 bases and the J segment 16 bases; nucleotides outside the gene matches: 10. CDR1 and CDR2 from the germline V gene are KGHDR and SFDVKD. In DNA form, the CDR3 reads TGTGCCACCAGTGATGCGACCGGGACTAGACTCTTCTTC. This encodes CATSDATGTRLFF.

In its sample, this clone was seen a few times. V gene TRBV19 combines with J gene TRBJ2-7, with TRBD1 matching over 10 bases. Germline trimming cut 9 bases from V and 0 bases from J; bases unmatched to any gene: 2. This CDR3 comprises 13 residues. Germline-derived CDR1 and CDR2 are LNHDA and SQIVND (reference sequence). The CDR3 here is CASRTGGSYEQYF. The CDR3 coding sequence is TGTGCCAGCCGGACAGGGGGCTCCTACGAGCAGTACTTC.